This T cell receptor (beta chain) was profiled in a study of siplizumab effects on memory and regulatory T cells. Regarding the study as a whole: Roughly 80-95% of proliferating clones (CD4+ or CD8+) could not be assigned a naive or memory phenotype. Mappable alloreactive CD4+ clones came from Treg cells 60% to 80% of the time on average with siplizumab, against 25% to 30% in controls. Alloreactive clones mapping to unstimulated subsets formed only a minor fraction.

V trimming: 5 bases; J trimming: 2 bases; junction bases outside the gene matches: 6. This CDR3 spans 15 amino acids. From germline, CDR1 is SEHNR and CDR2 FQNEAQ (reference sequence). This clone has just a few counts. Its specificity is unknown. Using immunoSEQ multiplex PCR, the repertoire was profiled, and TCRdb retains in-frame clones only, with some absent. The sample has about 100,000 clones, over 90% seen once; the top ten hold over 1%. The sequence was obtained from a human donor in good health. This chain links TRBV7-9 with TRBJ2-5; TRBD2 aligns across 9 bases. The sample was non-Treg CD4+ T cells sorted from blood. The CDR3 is CASSPLAGKQETQYF. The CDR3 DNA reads TGTGCCAGCAGCCCCCTAGCGGGAAAACAAGAGACCCAGTACTTC. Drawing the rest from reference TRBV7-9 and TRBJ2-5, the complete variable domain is DTGVSQNPRHKITKRGQNVTFRCDPISEHNRLYWYRQTLGQGPEFLTYFQNEAQLEKSRLLSDRFSAERPKGSFSTLEIQRTEQGDSAMYLCASSPLAGKQETQYFGPGTRLLVL.